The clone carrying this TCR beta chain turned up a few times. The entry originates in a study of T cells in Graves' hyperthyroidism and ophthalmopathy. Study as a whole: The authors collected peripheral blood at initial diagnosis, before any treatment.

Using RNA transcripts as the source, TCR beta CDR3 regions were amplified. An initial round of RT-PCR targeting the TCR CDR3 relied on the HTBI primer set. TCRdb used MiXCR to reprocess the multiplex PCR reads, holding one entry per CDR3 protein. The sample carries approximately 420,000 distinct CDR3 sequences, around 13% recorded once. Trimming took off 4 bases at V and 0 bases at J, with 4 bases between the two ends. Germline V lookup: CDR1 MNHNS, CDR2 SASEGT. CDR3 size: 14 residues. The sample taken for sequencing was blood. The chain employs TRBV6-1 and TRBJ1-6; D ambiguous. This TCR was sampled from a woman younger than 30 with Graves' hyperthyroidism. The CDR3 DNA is TGTGCCAGCAGTGGAAGCTCCTATAATTCACCCCTCCACTTT. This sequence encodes CASSGSSYNSPLHF.